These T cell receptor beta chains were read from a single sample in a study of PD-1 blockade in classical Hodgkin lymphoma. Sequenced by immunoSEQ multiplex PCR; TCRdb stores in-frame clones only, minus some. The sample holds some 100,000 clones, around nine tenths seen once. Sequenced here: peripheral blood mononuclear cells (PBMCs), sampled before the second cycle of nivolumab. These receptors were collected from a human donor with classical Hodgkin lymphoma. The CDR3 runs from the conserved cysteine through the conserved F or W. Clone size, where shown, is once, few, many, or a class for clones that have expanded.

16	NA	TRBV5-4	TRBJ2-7	CASSFRTPGRPYEQYF
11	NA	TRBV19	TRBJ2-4	CASPARNIQYF
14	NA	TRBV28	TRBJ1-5	CASSFLDSNQPQHF
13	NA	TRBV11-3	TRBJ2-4	CASSHRSDDIQYF
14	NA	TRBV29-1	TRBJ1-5	CSVQAGGSGGPQHF
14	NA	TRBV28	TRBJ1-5	CASSLDRSNQPQHF
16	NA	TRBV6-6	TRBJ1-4	CASSYSEAGSREKLFF
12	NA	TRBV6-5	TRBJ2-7	CASSADSYEQYF
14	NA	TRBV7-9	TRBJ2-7	CASSPLGTTYEQYF
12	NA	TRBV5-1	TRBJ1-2	CASSVTGDGYTF
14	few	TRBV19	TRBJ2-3	CASSIAGGLDTQYF
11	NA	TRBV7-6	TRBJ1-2	CASSPGEVYTF
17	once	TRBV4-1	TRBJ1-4	CASSIGTGAVTNEKLFF
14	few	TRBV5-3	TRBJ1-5	CARSLGQGRQPQHF